The clone carrying this T cell receptor (beta chain) was counted between two and nine times. Each mixed lymphocyte reaction held about 200,000 CFSE-labeled responders and about 200,000 irradiated violet-dye-labeled stimulators. Proliferating CFSE-low CD3+CD4+ and CD3+CD8+ responders were sorted after the reaction. These data originate in a study of graft-versus-host responses after intestinal transplantation. CDR3 length equals 15 residues. Per the germline V gene, CDR1 is SGHVS and CDR2 is FNYEAQ. Unmatched junction bases numbered 7, after V lost 5 bases and J lost 5 bases. Study-wide results and limits: Analysis identified GvH clones in recipient marrow, with some appearing first in ileum or blood. Within the allografts of patients who had graft-donor T cell macrochimerism, graft-versus-host to host-versus-graft clonal ratios were high.

Assay used: immunoSEQ multiplex PCR; TCRdb lists only in-frame clones, some missing. The table shows roughly 14,000 clones, with 33% occurring only once. This TCR derives from a human patient who received an intestinal transplant. The chain joins TRBV7-6 to TRBJ2-7, with 12 bases aligning to TRBD1. Sample: alloreactive CD8+ T cells from a mixed lymphocyte reaction culture, taken before intestinal transplant. Specified subset: CFSE-low proliferating T cells sorted from roughly six-day pre-transplant mixed lymphocyte reaction (GvH or HvG direction). The CDR3 region is CASSQPGQGANEQYF. CDR3 coding DNA: TGTGCCAGCAGCCAACCGGGACAGGGGGCCAACGAGCAGTACTTC.